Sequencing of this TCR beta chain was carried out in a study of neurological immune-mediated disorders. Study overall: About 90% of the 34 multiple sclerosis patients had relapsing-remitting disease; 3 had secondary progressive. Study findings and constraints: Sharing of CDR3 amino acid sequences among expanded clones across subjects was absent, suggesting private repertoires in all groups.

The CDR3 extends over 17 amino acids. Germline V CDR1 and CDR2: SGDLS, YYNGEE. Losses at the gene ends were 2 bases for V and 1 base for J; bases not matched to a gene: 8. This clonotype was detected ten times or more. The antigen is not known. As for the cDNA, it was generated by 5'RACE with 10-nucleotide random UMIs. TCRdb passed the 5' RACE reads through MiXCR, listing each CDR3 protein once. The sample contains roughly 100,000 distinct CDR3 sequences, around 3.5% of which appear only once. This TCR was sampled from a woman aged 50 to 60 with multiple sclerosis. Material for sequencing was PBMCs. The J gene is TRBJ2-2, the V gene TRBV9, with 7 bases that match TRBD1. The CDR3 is CASSVSRDRQNTGELFF. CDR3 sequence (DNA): TGTGCCAGCAGCGTTAGTCGGGACAGACAGAACACCGGGGAGCTGTTTTTT.